The 11 T cell receptor beta chains given below trace back to one sample, sequenced in a study of T cells in Graves' hyperthyroidism and ophthalmopathy (dated by TCRdb to between 2018 and 2020). To prepare the library, multiplex PCR was applied. Sequencer: Illumina HiSeq 2000. The TCR beta CDR3 regions were amplified from the RNA transcripts. A first-round RT-PCR of the TCR CDR3 used the HTBI primer set with the Qiagen OneStep RT-PCR kit. Starting from the raw public reads, TCRdb applied fastp trimming at Q25, assembled clones with MiXCR and retained in-frame beta chains. All rows with the same CDR3 protein become a single entry with the most common DNA and genes. The sample profile shows fewer than 900,000 distinct CDR3 sequences; roughly 15% of them were found once. The top ten hold approximately 8% of the sample. The sequenced sample was blood. These receptors all come from a young man with Graves' hyperthyroidism.

This clonotype showed up many times. This rearrangement joins TRBV30 to TRBJ2-5; D is unclear. The CDR3 has 14 amino acids. Per the germline V gene, CDR1 is GTSNPN and CDR2 is SVGIG (reference sequence). Trimming shortened V by 1 base and J by 3 bases, and 12 bases separated the two germline ends. CDR3 sequence reads: CAWSGLKGKETQYF. The CDR3 DNA follows: TGTGCCTGGAGTGGATTAAAGGGAAAAGAGACCCAGTACTTC.

This chain joins TRBV19 and TRBJ2-3; maybe TRBD1 (6 bases). The CDR3 extends over 13 amino acids. The ends were cut back, 3 bases at V and 3 bases at J, with 7 bases in the middle. Looked up from germline, CDR1 is LNHDA and CDR2 is SQIVND (reference sequence). The CDR3: CASSITGTDTQYF. CDR3 bases: TGTGCCAGTAGTATCACAGGGACAGATACGCAGTATTTT.

The genes are TRBV28 and TRBJ1-5, with D perhaps matching TRBD1 (5 bases). Trimming took off 7 bases at V and 0 bases at J, with 13 bases between the two ends. Per germline, CDR1 MDHEN and CDR2 SYDVKM. This CDR3 region has 15 residues. The CDR3 spells CASIQGGDSNQPQHF. CDR3 in DNA: TGTGCCAGCATCCAGGGCGGCGATAGCAATCAGCCCCAGCATTTT.

This clonotype appeared many times. The chain's CDR3 is CASKSDRGSYNEQFF. CDR3 bases: TGTGCCAGCAAATCGGACAGGGGTTCCTACAATGAGCAGTTCTTC. The genes are TRBV2 and TRBJ2-1; TRBD1 matches 9 bases. The trim removed 7 bases at V and 1 base at J, leaving 5 bases unmatched. Germline CDR1 reads SNHLY; CDR2 reads FYNNEI. The CDR3 runs 15 residues.

This sequence joins TRBV5-5 and TRBJ2-7, with a weak D call TRBD2 (6 bases). Germline CDR1 and CDR2: SGHKS and YYEKEE (reference sequence). The length of the CDR3 is 14 residues. V was clipped by 6 bases and J by 2 bases, with 15 bases between them. The CDR3 nucleotides read TGTGCCAGCAACGAGTACCTAGCGCCCTACGAGCAGTACTTC. It encodes CASNEYLAPYEQYF.

The chain links TRBV7-9 to TRBJ2-1; 7 bases align to TRBD2. Germline V gene sequence: CDR1 SEHNR, CDR2 FQNEAQ (reference sequence). J was trimmed by 2 bases and V by 6 bases; bases with no gene match: 10. This CDR3 is 16 amino acids long. CDR3 sequence: CASSSRGGRAYNEQFF. The CDR3 bases are TGTGCCAGCAGTTCGAGAGGCGGGAGAGCCTACAATGAGCAGTTCTTC.

This clonotype turned up a few times. This rearrangement joins TRBV10-3 to TRBJ2-1, with D uncertain. Germline V gene sequence: CDR1 ENHRY, CDR2 SYGVKD. V was shortened by 0 bases and J by 9 bases, with 12 bases between the two germline ends. The CDR3 has 14 amino acids. Written as DNA, the CDR3 is TGTGCCATCAGTGAGTCGAGCAGTTCGGGTGAGCAGTTCTTC. It yields the protein CAISESSSSGEQFF.

This chain joins TRBV14 and TRBJ2-1; 9 bases line up with TRBD2. The CDR3 loop spans 19 amino acids. V was pared by 1 base and J by 0 bases, with 10 bases of the junction left unmatched. The germline V gene has CDR1 SGHDN and CDR2 FVKESK. CDR3 bases: TGTGCCAGCAGCCAAGGGGATAGCGGGAGAAGAAGCTCCTACAATGAGCAGTTCTTC. Translation gives CASSQGDSGRRSSYNEQFF.

This clonotype was picked up many times. The chain employs TRBV25-1 and TRBJ2-7, with 10 bases matching TRBD2. Looked up from germline, CDR1 is MGHDK and CDR2 is SYGVNS. The ends lost 5 bases at V and 6 bases at J; junction bases unmatched: 7. The CDR3 is 14 amino acids. The CDR3 protein is CASSKLAGDSEQYF. In DNA, the CDR3 is TGTGCCAGCAGTAAGCTAGCGGGAGACTCCGAGCAGTACTTC.

This clonotype has only a few counts. The V gene is TRBV28, the J gene TRBJ2-4; D may be TRBD2 (5 bases). The V gene's germline CDR1 is MDHEN and CDR2 SYDVKM. The germline V and J ends were trimmed by 7 bases and 8 bases, with 15 bases remaining between them. The CDR3 runs to 13 residues. The CDR3 DNA is TGTGCCAGCACCCCGGGGTATTCCGACATTCAGTACTTC. Translation: CASTPGYSDIQYF.

The rearrangement joins TRBV6-1 to TRBJ2-2; TRBD2 matches at 10 bases. The CDR3 length is 16 residues. From germline, CDR1 is MNHNS and CDR2 SASEGT. V lost 6 bases to trimming and J lost 2 bases; unmatched junction nucleotides: 6. Here the CDR3 reads CASRRLAGGNTGELFF. The CDR3 DNA is TGTGCCAGCAGGCGTTTAGCGGGAGGAAACACCGGGGAGCTGTTTTTT.